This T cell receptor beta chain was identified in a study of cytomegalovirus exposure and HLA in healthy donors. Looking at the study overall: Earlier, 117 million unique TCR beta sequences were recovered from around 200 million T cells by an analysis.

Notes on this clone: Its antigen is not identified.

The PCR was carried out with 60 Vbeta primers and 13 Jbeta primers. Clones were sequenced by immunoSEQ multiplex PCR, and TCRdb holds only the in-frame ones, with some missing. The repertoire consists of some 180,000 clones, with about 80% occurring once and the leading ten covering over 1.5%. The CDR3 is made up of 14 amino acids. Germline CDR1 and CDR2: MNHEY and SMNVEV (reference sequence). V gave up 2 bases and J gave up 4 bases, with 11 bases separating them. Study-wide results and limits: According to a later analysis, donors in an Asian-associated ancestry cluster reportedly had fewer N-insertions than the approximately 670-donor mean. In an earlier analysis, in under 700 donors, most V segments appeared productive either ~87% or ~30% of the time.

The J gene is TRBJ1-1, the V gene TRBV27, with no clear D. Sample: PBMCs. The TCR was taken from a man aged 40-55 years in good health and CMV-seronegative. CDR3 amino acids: CASSLRVRGTEAFF. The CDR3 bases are TGTGCCAGCAGTTTACGCGTCCGGGGCACTGAAGCTTTCTTT.